Presented here are 27 T cell receptor beta chains from one specimen sequenced in a study of T cell responses to AZD1222 COVID-19 vaccine. This table comes from immunoSEQ multiplex PCR, and its TCRdb copy is limited to in-frame clones, with some not included. The table includes 80,000 to 100,000 clones, roughly 91% detected once. The sequencing here drew on peripheral blood, taken on day 0 of MenACWY control vaccination. The receptor source for this set is an adult in good health.

The CDR3 here is CASSRRDPRKSDNYGYTF. CDR3 nucleotides: TGTGCCAGCAGTCGCCGGGACCCCCGTAAGAGTGATAACTATGGCTACACCTTC. The V gene is TRBV7-9, the J gene TRBJ1-2, with TRBD1 as a possible D gene (5 bases). The germline V gene encodes CDR1 SEHNR and CDR2 FQNEAQ (reference sequence). The ends were cut back, 6 bases at V and 1 base at J, with 24 bases in the middle. The CDR3 sequence is 18 residues long.

The gene calls are TRBV6-5 and TRBJ2-5; 15 bases agree with TRBD2. Looked up from germline, CDR1 is MNHEY and CDR2 is SVGAGI. The CDR3 loop spans 15 amino acids. Unmatched junction bases numbered 7, after V lost 10 bases and J lost 4 bases. This CDR3 reads CATRTSGGARETQYF. As DNA, the CDR3 is TGTGCCACAAGGACTAGCGGGGGGGCCAGAGAGACCCAGTACTTC.

The chain combines TRBV7-8 with TRBJ1-1, with D possibly TRBD1 on 6 matching bases. The CDR3 is 15 residues long. Trimming took off 1 base at V and 3 bases at J, with 12 bases between the two ends. CDR1 is SGHVS, CDR2 FQNEAQ, per germline. CDR3 bases: TGTGCCAGCAGCTTAGGAATAGGGGGGGACACTGAAGCTTTCTTT. It specifies CASSLGIGGDTEAFF.

To note about this clone: Germline and junction disagree at one end, which may indicate a read error. This chain links TRBV4-3 with TRBJ2-7; D is perhaps TRBD2 (5 bases). Germline V gives CDR1 LGHNA, CDR2 YSLEER. The CDR3 runs to 13 residues. This CDR3 reads CASSQDAGGPNVF. CDR3 sequence (DNA): TGCGCCAGCAGCCAAGATGCAGGCGGGCCCAACGTCTTC.

This chain uses TRBV18 with TRBJ2-7, with 7 bases matching TRBD1. The length of the CDR3 is 13 residues. The V and J ends lost 4 bases and 3 bases, in that order; junction bases with no gene match: 3. CDR1 is KGHSH and CDR2 is LQKENI in the germline V gene. The CDR3 region has the DNA TGTGCCAGCTCACGGGACAGCCACTACGAGCAGTACTTC. The encoded protein is CASSRDSHYEQYF.

This chain connects TRBV19 to TRBJ2-4; D possibly matches TRBD1 or TRBD2 (5 bases each). The CDR3 has 15 amino acids. The V and J ends lost 7 bases and 4 bases respectively, with 17 bases between them. Germline-derived CDR1 and CDR2 are LNHDA and SQIVND (reference sequence). DNA of the CDR3: TGTGCCAGTAAACCCGCCGGGACGGCAAAAAACATTCAGTACTTC. This gives the protein CASKPAGTAKNIQYF.

The chain recombines TRBV5-1 with TRBJ1-2, with D possibly being TRBD1 (6 bases). Germline V gene lookup returns CDR1 SGHRS and CDR2 YFSETQ. V was trimmed by 0 bases and J by 2 bases, leaving 14 bases between them. The CDR3 is made up of 16 amino acids. CDR3 DNA: TGCGCCAGCAGCTTGGAAATCAGGGGCGTCAACTATGGCTACACCTTC. Protein: CASSLEIRGVNYGYTF.

CDR3 sequence (DNA): TGTGGTCTCCTCATCTCTGGAAACACCATATATTTT. It specifies CGLLISGNTIYF. The J gene is TRBJ1-3, the V gene TRBV2; no clear D. The germline gives CDR1 SNHLY, CDR2 FYNNEI. The CDR3 totals 12 residues. Drawing the rest from reference TRBV2 and TRBJ1-3, the complete variable domain is EPEVTQTPSHQVTQMGQEVILRCVPISNHLYFYWYRQILGQKVEFLVSFYNNEISEKSEIFDDQFSVERPDGSNFTLKIRSTKLEDSAMYFCGLLISGNTIYFGEGSWLTVV.

The chain couples TRBV19 to TRBJ1-5, with D perhaps TRBD1 (6 bases). V was clipped by 9 bases and J by 6 bases, with 12 bases between them. Per germline, CDR1 LNHDA and CDR2 SQIVND (reference sequence). The CDR3 has 12 residues. The CDR3 protein is CASRGIGQPQHF. The CDR3 DNA sequence: TGTGCCAGCAGGGGCATTGGTCAGCCCCAGCATTTT.

The V call is TRBV3-1 (or the pseudogene TRBV3-2), the J call TRBJ1-4; no definite D call. V gave up 3 bases and J gave up 2 bases, with 10 bases separating them. Germline V gene sequence: CDR1 LGHDT, CDR2 YNNKEL (reference sequence). This CDR3 contains 15 residues. The CDR3: CASSQARVTNEKLFF. In DNA form, the CDR3 reads TGTGCCAGCAGCCAGGCCCGGGTGACTAATGAAAAACTGTTTTTT.

This rearrangement joins TRBV18 to TRBJ1-2; D unclear. V dropped 3 bases and J dropped 8 bases, with 13 bases sitting between them. CDR1 is KGHSH, CDR2 LQKENI, per germline. This CDR3 is built from 13 residues. The CDR3 nucleotides are TGTGCCAGCTCACCGGCCAAGGACCGGGGCTACACCTTC. This gives the protein CASSPAKDRGYTF. The full variable domain, with the rest looked up from reference TRBV18 and TRBJ1-2, is NAGVMQNPRHLVRRRGQEARLRCSPMKGHSHVYWYRQLPEEGLKFMVYLQKENIIDESGMPKERFSAEFPKEGPSILRIQQVVRGDSAAYFCASSPAKDRGYTFGSGTRLTVV.

CDR3: CASRGGSSYNEQFF. CDR3 sequence (DNA): TGTGCCAGCAGGGGAGGGAGCTCCTACAATGAGCAGTTCTTC. The chain is built from TRBV5-4 and TRBJ2-1; 7 nucleotides line up with TRBD2. CDR3 size: 14 residues. V was clipped by 5 bases and J by 0 bases; unmatched bases: 2. Germline V gene sequence: CDR1 SGHNT, CDR2 YYREEE (reference sequence).

On this clone: The CDR3 ends on some other residue instead of the conserved phenylalanine or tryptophan, so this is likely a read error. No DNA is shown, since the ends of the CDR3 on it are uncertain; the CDR3 is the one TCRdb lists. CDR3 region: CASSQDPQRTSGL. The chain couples TRBV3-1 (or the pseudogene TRBV3-2) to TRBJ2-7; TRBD1 was called by the table and not checked on the DNA. Germline lookup yields CDR1 LGHDT and CDR2 YNNKEL (reference sequence). Ends included, the CDR3 has 13 residues.

This chain links TRBV15 with TRBJ1-5, with a possible D match to TRBD1 (6 bases). The CDR3 is 16 residues long. Per the germline V gene, CDR1 is LNHNV and CDR2 is YYDKDF (reference sequence). Between the trimmed V and J ends, which lost 5 bases and 3 bases, there was a span of 17 bases. DNA of the CDR3: TGTGCCACCAGCGGCCGTCTTTACAGGGCCAATCAGCCCCAGCATTTT. Translated, it gives CATSGRLYRANQPQHF.

This clone has only a few counts. The chain joins TRBV6-5 to TRBJ2-7, with D possibly matching TRBD2 (5 bases). Between the trimmed V and J ends, which lost 0 bases and 0 bases, there was a span of 9 bases. The CDR3 contains 15 residues. From germline, CDR1 is MNHEY and CDR2 SVGAGI. The CDR3 protein is CASSYSGVSSYEQYF. In nucleotides, the CDR3 is TGTGCCAGCAGTTACTCGGGAGTAAGCTCCTACGAGCAGTACTTC.

This clone was observed a single time. This chain joins TRBV11-2 and TRBJ1-1; a weak D match, TRBD1 (5 bases). Between the trimmed V and J ends, which lost 2 bases and 0 bases, there was a span of 7 bases. Germline CDR1 SGHAT, CDR2 FQNNGV. The CDR3 is made up of 14 amino acids. CDR3 in amino acids: CASSLTDMNTEAFF. The CDR3 nucleotides read TGTGCCAGCAGCTTAACGGACATGAACACTGAAGCTTTCTTT. Filled out from reference TRBV11-2 and TRBJ1-1, the complete variable domain reads EAGVAQSPRYKIIEKRQSVAFWCNPISGHATLYWYQQILGQGPKLLIQFQNNGVVDDSQLPKDRFSAERLKGVDSTLKIQPAKLEDSAVYLCASSLTDMNTEAFFGQGTRLTVV.

The chain recombines TRBV7-8 with TRBJ2-5, with TRBD2 matching 8 bases. Germline V gene lookup returns CDR1 SGHVS and CDR2 FQNEAQ. Trimming cost V 7 bases and J 1 base; bases outside gene matches: 8. The CDR3 runs to 15 residues. CDR3 sequence reads: CASTPRTSSQETQYF. The DNA for the CDR3 is TGTGCCAGCACCCCCAGGACTAGCAGCCAAGAGACCCAGTACTTC.

V usage is TRBV7-6 and J usage is TRBJ2-5; D is perhaps TRBD1 (5 bases). This CDR3 contains 16 residues. Per the germline V gene, CDR1 is SGHVS and CDR2 is FNYEAQ. The ends were cut back, 4 bases at V and 1 base at J, with 16 bases in the middle. Here the CDR3 DNA reads TGTGCCAGCAGCTGGGGCGGTTACCGGACCCAAGAGACCCAGTACTTC. Residues: CASSWGGYRTQETQYF.

V is TRBV5-1 and J is TRBJ2-2; D is tentatively TRBD1 or TRBD2 (6 bases each). This CDR3 comprises 16 residues. Germline lookup yields CDR1 SGHRS and CDR2 YFSETQ. Trimming removed 6 bases from V and 1 base from J, with 16 bases in between. CDR3 sequence: CASTVVGGLNTGELFF. CDR3 bases: TGCGCCAGCACCGTTGTGGGGGGCCTGAACACCGGGGAGCTGTTTTTT.

The chain carries TRBV5-1 and TRBJ1-4; perhaps TRBD1 as D (5 bases). Germline-derived CDR1 and CDR2 are SGHRS and YFSETQ. V dropped 5 bases and J dropped 2 bases, with 7 bases sitting between them. The CDR3 is 13 residues long. Here the CDR3 reads CASRTDTNEKLFF. DNA of the CDR3: TGCGCCAGCAGGACAGACACTAATGAAAAACTGTTTTTT.

The V call is TRBV30, the J call TRBJ1-4; 9 nucleotides align to TRBD1. V gave up 3 bases and J gave up 4 bases; unmatched junction bases: 0. The CDR3 is 13 residues long. The germline V gene has CDR1 GTSNPN and CDR2 SVGIG (reference sequence). DNA for the CDR3: TGTGCCTGGAGGGGACAGGGTAATGAAAAACTGTTTTTT. Amino acids: CAWRGQGNEKLFF. Full variable domain (remainder filled in from reference TRBV30 and TRBJ1-4): SQTIHQWPATLVQPVGSPLSLECTVEGTSNPNLYWYRQAAGRGLQLLFYSVGIGQISSEVPQNLSASRPQDRQFILSSKKLLLSDSGFYLCAWRGQGNEKLFFGSGTQLSVL.

This chain connects TRBV3-1 (or the pseudogene TRBV3-2) to TRBJ1-2; D might be TRBD1 (6 bases). CDR1 and CDR2 from the germline V gene are LGHDT and YNNKEL (reference sequence). The V and J ends lost 2 bases and 8 bases respectively, with 15 bases between them. The CDR3 sequence is 14 residues long. The CDR3 region has the DNA TGTGCCAGCAGCCAACCAGGGGAGGTTGGGGGCTACACCTTC. This codes for CASSQPGEVGGYTF.

The chain carries TRBV10-3 and TRBJ1-3; D possibly corresponds to TRBD1 (6 bases). The CDR3 has 15 residues. Germline values: CDR1 ENHRY, CDR2 SYGVKD. V dropped 0 bases and J dropped 5 bases, with 11 bases sitting between them. Here the CDR3 reads CAISESSQGRNTIYF. The CDR3 bases are TGTGCCATCAGTGAGTCGAGTCAGGGGAGAAACACCATATATTTT.

V usage is TRBV7-9 and J usage is TRBJ2-1, with D possibly TRBD2 on 6 matching bases. This CDR3 is built from 14 residues. V dropped 5 bases and J dropped 5 bases, with 13 bases sitting between them. CDR1 and CDR2 (germline): SEHNR, FQNEAQ (reference sequence). CDR3 protein: CASSPGTANNEQFF. CDR3 in DNA: TGTGCCAGCAGCCCCGGGACTGCGAACAATGAGCAGTTCTTC.

The gene calls are TRBV2 and TRBJ2-3; D not resolved. The germline CDR1 and CDR2 sequences are SNHLY and FYNNEI. This CDR3 is built from 13 residues. V shed 4 bases and J shed 5 bases, with 10 bases lying between them. The CDR3 region is CASSGVAEDTQYF. CDR3 in DNA: TGTGCCAGCAGTGGGGTGGCGGAAGATACGCAGTATTTT.

The genes are TRBV4-1 and TRBJ2-1; TRBD2 matches 7 bases. The germline CDR1 and CDR2 sequences are MGHRA and YSYEKL. The CDR3 runs 18 residues. Trimming removed 0 bases from V and 10 bases from J; junction bases left unmatched: 18. For the CDR3, the DNA is TGCGCCAGCAGCCAAGATGAGGTGTTGGGGAGCGGACTAGTCGAGCAGTTCTTC. This gives the protein CASSQDEVLGSGLVEQFF.

This chain uses TRBV4-2 with TRBJ2-3; 7 bases fit TRBD1. CDR1 and CDR2 (germline): LGHNA, YNFKEQ. CDR3 length: 14 residues. V lost 4 bases to trimming and J lost 1 base; unmatched junction nucleotides: 2. In nucleotides, the CDR3 is TGTGCCAGCAGCCCTGACAGGGGCACAGATACGCAGTATTTT. It is translated as CASSPDRGTDTQYF.